This T cell receptor (beta chain) came from a study of blood T cell repertoires in COVID-19. The data were produced by immunoSEQ multiplex PCR, yet TCRdb's version contains in-frame clones alone and is incomplete. The sample consists of about 380,000 clones, more than 70% of them appearing once. Per the germline V gene, CDR1 is SGHDN and CDR2 is FVKESK. V was clipped by 4 bases and J by 8 bases, with 11 bases between them. The CDR3 length is 12 residues. This receptor was obtained from a woman younger than 30 who had recovered from COVID-19. The sample comprised PBMCs or T cells enriched from blood (not recorded which). The chain links TRBV14 to TRBJ1-2, with a tentative D call TRBD1 (5 bases). The CDR3 here is CASSPRDSGYTF. The CDR3 DNA reads TGTGCCAGCAGCCCCCGGGACTCGGGCTACACCTTC.